One and the same sample provided the 19 T cell receptor beta chains below, sequenced in a study of prognosis after radiotherapy for stage I lung cancer. TCR beta CDR3 amplification from genomic DNA was performed by two-round multiplex PCR. Gene-specific primers for each TRBV and TRBJ gene drove first-round PCR. TCRdb passed the multiplex PCR reads through MiXCR, listing each CDR3 protein once. The sample lists around 30,000 distinct CDR3 sequences; around 30% were seen once. Sequences were derived from PBMCs, sampled before or after stereotactic body radiation therapy (not recorded which). The receptors derive from a donor over 45 with non-small cell lung cancer.

Turning to this clonotype: This likely stems from a read error, as it lies one base from a far larger clone. The chain links TRBV6-2 or TRBV6-3 to TRBJ2-1, with TRBD1 identical over 7 bases. J lost 4 bases, V lost 6 bases, and 12 bases had no gene match. The CDR3 totals 16 residues. The V gene's germline CDR1 is MNHEY and CDR2 SVGEGT. CDR3: CASSGTGVSRYNEQFF. The CDR3 bases are TGTGCCAGCAGCGGTACAGGGGTAAGTCGGTACAATGAGCAGTTCTTC.

This clonotype has a count of ten or more. CDR3 sequence (DNA): TGTGCCTGGAGGGCCCCGGGACTGAACTATGGCTACACCTTC. This codes for CAWRAPGLNYGYTF. V and J are TRBV30 and TRBJ1-2; D is perhaps TRBD1 (5 bases). The CDR3 loop spans 14 amino acids. Trimming took 3 bases from V and 2 from J, leaving 13 bases between them. Germline V gene data show CDR1 as GTSNPN and CDR2 as SVGIG (reference sequence).

Many counts were recorded for this clonotype. The rearrangement uses TRBV9 and TRBJ1-2; no clear D. V lost 3 bases and J lost 4, with 13 bases in between. The germline V gene encodes CDR1 SGDLS and CDR2 YYNGEE. The length of the CDR3 is 14 residues. The CDR3 DNA follows: TGTGCCAGCAGCGCCCCCGCAAGGCCCTATGGCTACACCTTC. It yields the protein CASSAPARPYGYTF.

This clonotype was observed at least ten times. The V call is TRBV20-1, the J call TRBJ1-3; no clear D gene. CDR1 is DFQATT, CDR2 SNEGSKA, per germline (reference sequence). V lost 0 bases and J lost 0, with 9 bases in between. This CDR3 has 15 amino acids. The CDR3 DNA is TGCAGTGCTAGAGATCCCTTGGGCTCTGGAAACACCATATATTTT. Its translation: CSARDPLGSGNTIYF.

Ten or more counts support this clonotype. The V call is TRBV5-1, the J call TRBJ1-2, with D uncertain. The CDR3 totals 13 residues. V gave up 7 bases and J gave up 8 bases, with 18 bases separating them. Germline V gene lookup returns CDR1 SGHRS and CDR2 YFSETQ. CDR3 coding DNA: TGCGCCAGCCGTTTTAATCCCTCTGGCGGCTACACCTTC. It translates to CASRFNPSGGYTF.

In this sample, this clonotype turned up many times. The rearrangement links TRBV19 to TRBJ1-5, with 10 positions matching TRBD1. This CDR3 has 17 amino acids. Germline lookup yields CDR1 LNHDA and CDR2 SQIVND (reference sequence). Trimming removed 6 bases from V and 4 bases from J; junction bases left unmatched: 12. The CDR3 nucleotides are TGTGCCAGTAGAATTACGGGACAGGGGTTTGGGAATCAGCCCCAGCATTTT. It is translated as CASRITGQGFGNQPQHF.

In its sample, this clonotype was seen many times. Just one base apart from a much larger clone, this may be a read error. The chain carries TRBV19 and TRBJ1-2; the D is unclear. The CDR3 spans 15 residues. Germline-derived CDR1 and CDR2 are LNHDA and SQIVND (reference sequence). The CDR3 coding sequence is TGTGCCAGTGGTATTGCAGCCGGATTAAACTATGGCTACACCTTC. Translated, it gives CASGIAAGLNYGYTF. The entire variable domain, with the rest obtained from reference TRBV19 and TRBJ1-2, is as follows: DGGITQSPKYLFRKEGQNVTLSCEQNLNHDAMYWYRQDPGQGLRLIYYSQIVNDFQKGDIAEGYSVSREKKESFPLTVTSAQKNPTAFYLCASGIAAGLNYGYTFGSGTRLTVV.

This clonotype was counted many times. This chain links TRBV9 with TRBJ2-7; TRBD2 aligns across 7 bases. The trim removed 2 bases at V and 4 bases at J, leaving 12 bases unmatched. Germline V gene sequence: CDR1 SGDLS, CDR2 YYNGEE. This CDR3 is 16 amino acids long. Here the CDR3 reads CASSVSAGLTPYEQYF. In nucleotides, the CDR3 is TGTGCCAGCAGCGTCTCCGCGGGACTAACCCCATACGAGCAGTACTTC.

There are many counts of this clonotype. J is TRBJ2-7 and V is TRBV15; no reliable D call. Trimming cost V 6 bases and J 0 bases, with 9 bases left between them. The CDR3 extends over 13 amino acids. Germline V CDR1 and CDR2: LNHNV, YYDKDF (reference sequence). This CDR3 reads CATSKGNSYEQYF. CDR3 in DNA: TGTGCCACCAGTAAAGGCAACTCCTACGAGCAGTACTTC.

This clonotype has a count of ten or more. The V gene is TRBV24-1, the J gene TRBJ2-3, with 10 bases aligning to TRBD1. Germline CDR1 KGHDR, CDR2 SFDVKD. The V segment lost 5 bases and the J segment 6 bases; nucleotides outside the gene matches: 13. CDR3 size: 17 residues. The CDR3 sequence is CATSVSPRQGAGDTQYF. CDR3 coding DNA: TGTGCCACCAGTGTCTCCCCCCGACAGGGGGCAGGGGATACGCAGTATTTT.

This clonotype was seen at least ten times. The J gene is TRBJ2-5, the V gene TRBV9, with 9 bases fitting TRBD2. After removal of 2 bases from V and 5 bases from J, the junction contained 10 bases not matched to a gene. CDR1 SGDLS and CDR2 YYNGEE come from the germline V gene. The CDR3 totals 16 residues. CDR3 amino acids: CASSVSSGGLGETQYF. The CDR3 region has the DNA TGTGCCAGCAGCGTTTCAAGCGGGGGGCTAGGTGAGACCCAGTACTTC.

Comment on this clonotype: Lacking the conserved final phenylalanine or tryptophan, this CDR3 likely reflects a read error. The genes are TRBV5-1 and TRBJ1-6, with a weak D call TRBD1 (6 bases). Trimming left V 0 bases short and J 8 bases short, with 15 bases between. The CDR3 length is 16 residues. From germline, CDR1 is SGHRS and CDR2 YFSETQ. CDR3 in DNA: TGCGCCAGCAGCTTGGCCCCCAGGGGTGCGCATTCACCCCTCCACTCT. It codes for CASSLAPRGAHSPLHS.

The chain uses TRBV9 and TRBJ2-2; 8 nucleotides line up with TRBD2. After removal of 3 bases from V and 0 bases from J, the junction contained 4 bases not matched to a gene. Germline V gene sequence: CDR1 SGDLS, CDR2 YYNGEE. CDR3 length: 16 amino acids. CDR3 in DNA: TGTGCCAGCAGCGCATCGGGGGGGGCGAACACCGGGGAGCTGTTTTTT. Translating gives CASSASGGANTGELFF.

Ten or more counts support this clonotype. The chain has TRBV6-2 or TRBV6-3 and TRBJ2-1, with TRBD1 matching 8 bases. V was pared by 6 bases and J by 8 bases, with 12 bases of the junction left unmatched. This CDR3 is built from 15 residues. Germline CDR1 and CDR2: MNHEY and SVGEGT. As DNA, the CDR3 is TGTGCCAGCAGACTTGGGACAGGACCGGTCGATGAGCAGTTCTTC. Translating gives CASRLGTGPVDEQFF.

This clonotype was picked up many times. The CDR3 here is CASSVQGQANAPQHF. CDR3 DNA sequence: TGTGCCAGCAGCGTACAAGGACAGGCGAACGCACCCCAGCATTTT. This chain uses TRBV9 with TRBJ1-5, with 7 nucleotides matching TRBD1. Germline CDR1 reads SGDLS; CDR2 reads YYNGEE. J gave up 10 bases and V 1 base, and 11 bases lay outside the gene matches. The CDR3 has 15 amino acids.

This clonotype has at least ten counts. In DNA form, the CDR3 reads TGTGCCAGCTCACCGGGCTTGACGTCTAGCACAGATACGCAGTATTTT. It is translated as CASSPGLTSSTDTQYF. V gene TRBV18 combines with J gene TRBJ2-3, with D unresolved. Trimming left V 3 bases short and J 0 bases short, with 13 bases between. This CDR3 spans 16 amino acids. Germline lookup yields CDR1 KGHSH and CDR2 LQKENI.

As to this clonotype: A far larger clone differs by one base, so this is likely a read error. The V and J genes are TRBV20-1 and TRBJ2-7; no reliable D call. The J call may be in error: the DNA end matches TRBJ2-5 better. The germline V gene encodes CDR1 DFQATT and CDR2 SNEGSKA (reference sequence). This CDR3 region has 12 residues. CDR3 sequence (DNA): TGCAGTGCGGGCAGCTGCCAAGAGACCCAGTACTTC. Amino acid sequence: CSAGSCQETQYF.

There are many counts of this clonotype. The J gene is TRBJ2-1, the V gene TRBV28; 7 nucleotides align to TRBD2. Germline V gene sequence: CDR1 MDHEN, CDR2 SYDVKM. The CDR3 runs 15 residues. J gave up 3 bases and V 6 bases, and 8 bases lay outside the gene matches. CDR3 nucleotides: TGTGCCAGCAGCTTGAGCGGGGAGCGCTACAATGAGCAGTTCTTC. It yields the protein CASSLSGERYNEQFF.

Comments on this clonotype: A much more abundant neighbour one base away suggests this may be a read error. The rearrangement uses TRBV18 and TRBJ1-2; possible D gene TRBD1, 5 bases. From germline, CDR1 is KGHSH and CDR2 LQKENI. This CDR3 comprises 14 residues. The CDR3 loop reads CASSPGDGSYCYTF. CDR3 DNA: TGTGCCAGCTCACCGGGGGACGGAAGCTATTGCTACACCTTC.